The 13 T cell receptor beta chains listed next were all sequenced from one sample in a study of T cell responses to AZD1222 COVID-19 vaccine. Libraries were prepared by immunoSEQ multiplex PCR; TCRdb keeps only in-frame clonotypes and omits some of them. The repertoire holds around 140,000 clones, with roughly nine tenths as singletons. This specimen was peripheral blood, taken 28 days after the second AZD1222 dose. These receptors originate from an adult who received the AZD1222 COVID-19 vaccine.

The gene calls are TRBV27 and TRBJ2-3; possible D gene TRBD2, 5 bases. Trimming removed 7 bases at V and 1 base at J, with 18 bases between. The germline CDR1 and CDR2 sequences are MNHEY and SMNVEV (reference sequence). The CDR3 has 16 amino acids. The CDR3 protein is CASNSRVGMGTDTQYF. CDR3 DNA sequence: TGTGCCAGCAACTCCCGGGTCGGGATGGGCACAGATACGCAGTATTTT.

This clone was observed a single time. The chain recombines TRBV5-8 with TRBJ1-5, with D unresolved. The germline CDR1 and CDR2 sequences are SGHTS and YDEGEE. The CDR3 has 17 amino acids. With 2 bases removed from V and 1 base from J, the gap between germline ends came to 16 bases. This CDR3 reads CASSLWTIHDSNQPQHF. The CDR3 DNA reads as TGTGCCAGCAGCTTATGGACGATCCATGACAGCAATCAGCCCCAGCATTTT.

This chain connects TRBV6-2 or TRBV6-3 to TRBJ1-1; a possible D gene is TRBD1 (5 bases). CDR3 length equals 15 residues. Between the trimmed V and J ends, which lost 2 bases and 5 bases, there was a span of 15 bases. Germline CDR1 is MNHEY and CDR2 is SVGEGT. CDR3 DNA sequence: TGTGCCAGCAGTTACATGTCAGGGCGGGTTACTGAAGCTTTCTTT. Its translation is CASSYMSGRVTEAFF.

The chain employs TRBV4-3 and TRBJ2-1; D might be TRBD1 (7 bases). Germline CDR1 LGHNA, CDR2 YSLEER. The CDR3 is made up of 18 amino acids. With 2 bases removed from V and 3 bases from J, the gap between germline ends came to 20 bases. As DNA, the CDR3 is TGCGCCAGCAGCCAATCGAGGGGGCAGGCTAGCGTCTACAATGAGCAGTTCTTC. Encoded protein: CASSQSRGQASVYNEQFF.

Regarding this clone: A read error may produce the germline difference seen at one junction end. The chain is built from TRBV5-1 and TRBJ2-7; 10 bases line up with TRBD2. Germline loops: CDR1 SGHRS, CDR2 YFSETQ. The CDR3 sequence is 15 residues long. This CDR3 is CARSGGGGGPNEQYF. For the CDR3, the DNA is TGCGCCCGCAGCGGGGGGGGCGGTGGTCCCAACGAGCAGTACTTC.

CDR3 nucleotide sequence: TGTGCCAGCAGCCAAGATCGGAGACAGGATTACGAGCAGTACTTC. It translates to CASSQDRRQDYEQYF. The gene calls are TRBV4-2 and TRBJ2-7, with D possibly being TRBD1 (6 bases). The CDR3 loop spans 15 amino acids. V shed 0 bases and J shed 4 bases, with 13 bases lying between them. Looked up from germline, CDR1 is LGHNA and CDR2 is YNFKEQ.

V gene TRBV27 combines with J gene TRBJ2-2, with D maybe TRBD2 (7 bases). Deletions cut 2 bases from V and 6 bases from J, with 13 bases between. Germline V gene lookup returns CDR1 MNHEY and CDR2 SMNVEV (reference sequence). This CDR3 has 15 residues. The CDR3 nucleotides are TGTGCCAGCAGTTTAGGGGGCGGGGGAGCCGGGGAGCTGTTTTTT. Amino acids: CASSLGGGGAGELFF.

This chain links TRBV6-1 with TRBJ1-1; D not resolved. The V gene's germline CDR1 is MNHNS and CDR2 SASEGT. The length of the CDR3 is 12 residues. V lost 2 bases to trimming and J lost 13 bases, with 14 bases between them. The CDR3 bases are TGTGCCAGCAGTGAACTCGGAGGCCGTGATTTCTTT. Translated, it gives CASSELGGRDFF.

This clone came up a few times. The genes are TRBV19 and TRBJ2-5; possible D gene TRBD2, 7 bases. Trimming left V 10 bases short and J 1 base short, with 16 bases between. CDR3 length: 14 amino acids. CDR1 and CDR2 (germline): LNHDA, SQIVND (reference sequence). The CDR3 here is CATMGGALQETQYF. Here the CDR3 DNA reads TGTGCCACCATGGGGGGGGCCCTCCAAGAGACCCAGTACTTC.

The V and J genes are TRBV27 and TRBJ1-5; tentative D call: TRBD1 (6 bases). The germline V gene has CDR1 MNHEY and CDR2 SMNVEV (reference sequence). The CDR3 has 17 residues. Trimming removed 6 bases at V and 2 bases at J, with 20 bases between. CDR3 coding DNA: TGTGCCAGCAGCTCCCCCCTTCTCGGGGGCCGCAATCAGCCCCAGCATTTT. It translates to CASSSPLLGGRNQPQHF.

The rearrangement uses TRBV29-1 and TRBJ2-1; no reliable D call. V was cut by 6 bases and J by 3 bases, with 12 bases left in between. The CDR3 totals 13 residues. Per germline, CDR1 SQVTM and CDR2 ANQGSEA. The CDR3 spells CSVELGNYNEQFF. The CDR3 region has the DNA TGCAGCGTGGAGTTAGGGAACTACAATGAGCAGTTCTTC.

V and J are TRBV12-3 or TRBV12-4 and TRBJ1-1; 7 bases are shared with TRBD1. J was trimmed by 4 bases and V by 3 bases; bases with no gene match: 2. The CDR3 is 13 residues long. The CDR3 loop is CASSLTGSTEAFF. The DNA for the CDR3 is TGTGCCAGCAGTTTGACAGGGAGCACTGAAGCTTTCTTT.

The V and J genes are TRBV10-3 and TRBJ2-2; the match to TRBD1 covers 7 bases. In germline, CDR1 is ENHRY, CDR2 SYGVKD. The trim removed 8 bases at V and 2 bases at J, leaving 26 bases unmatched. CDR3 length: 21 residues. In nucleotides, the CDR3 is TGTGCCATCTTATCGGCAGGGGGACAAACATGGGACGTTGGAAACACCGGGGAGCTGTTTTTT. The encoded protein is CAILSAGGQTWDVGNTGELFF.